The source of this T cell receptor (beta chain) is a study of long-term antiretroviral therapy in people with HIV (dated 2022 in TCRdb). In terms of the full investigation: Collection of the earliest samples took place about a decade ahead of the 2015 WHO recommendation for immediate ART, at a time when ART was typically delayed until CD4 counts fell. A total of 150 to 200 cryopreserved PBMC samples came from a few dozen adults with confirmed HIV infection and were collected serially over a mean of roughly 6 years (range 1-12). No cross-contamination during QIAcube processing was shown when test extractions of a monoclonal T-cell line were performed alongside roughly 30 polyclonal samples. Of the approximately 28 participants with HIV, ten to eleven were female. This retrospective serial study examined whether starting ART and sustained HIV suppression were associated with changes in the composition and diversity of the TRB repertoire in peripheral blood.

For this clone: Its specific antigen is unknown. Base qualities are missing; no much larger clone stands one base away.

To be included, a participant needed at least one PBMC sample from before ART initiation plus at least two post-ART samples. Every participant with HIV received treatment in the United States of America. Cryopreserved samples of about 0.9-11 million PBMC were thawed and washed before DNA extraction. At the time of the earliest PBMC sample for each participant with HIV, ages ranged from about 23 to 60 years. Per participant, PBMC samples came from 1-4 timepoints prior to ART initiation and 2-8 timepoints following ART initiation, for a median of 7 samples. Serial HIV viral load, CD4+ T-cell count, ART history and demographic data were obtained for every participant. Genomic DNA was extracted from unsorted PBMC with a Qiagen kit on a QIAcube, processed in batches of 12 samples. The immunoSEQ hsTCRB v3.0 assay was used at survey level resolution for TRB variable region sequencing. The target sequencing depth for TRB was about 40,000-55,000 T-cell genomes per sample. TRB libraries were pooled and sequenced on an Illumina MiSeq using a v3 150-cycle kit. Concerning the study's data processing: Repertoire analysis was run in R within a reproducible Nextflow workflow that covered QC, data transformation and analysis. Custom analyses were implemented in LymphoSeq2, an R package for AIRR-Seq data exploration. A few samples yielding fewer than 5000 total TRB sequences were excluded, leaving roughly 200 analyzed HIV repertoires. Of the 188 retained HIV repertoires, roughly 61 were collected before and 129 after ART initiation. Repertoires were downsampled to 5000 TRB nucleotide sequences, and summary statistics were averaged over 100 downsampling iterations. Only TRB sequences with CDR3 regions of at least seven amino acids were retained for analysis. Diversity was measured with a Shannon entropy-derived clonality score and the Gini coefficient. In the repertoire networks, any two of the top 5000 CDR3 amino acid sequences were linked whenever the two sequences differed by an edit distance of one. GLIPH2 predicted antigen specificity groups and MHC restriction for TRB CDR3 amino acid sequences. To flag known CMV, EBV, HIV or tissue antigen associations, CDR3 amino acid sequences were matched against VDJdb and McPAS-TCR. Pre-ART, post-ART and control groups were compared with Wilcoxon signed-rank tests and Holm-Bonferroni correction. TCRdb limited this immuneACCESS table to in-frame rearrangements with V and J called. A share of clones is missing; checked studies link under half to unresolved V genes, and the rest is unexplained. The V and J calls and clone size were taken over from that table, and D and trimming were inferred from the DNA. Present in this sample are around 30,000 clones, approximately 85% of which were seen just once. The ten largest clones take up 3.5% to 5.5% of the sample.

What the study reported, not specific to this receptor: Starting ART was linked to a significant rise in TRB diversity, yet even after long-term ART the diversity remained significantly lower than in transplant donor controls. Unsorted PBMC were profiled instead of sorted CD4+ and CD8+ T cells because pre-ART samples had limited cell numbers. HIV repertoires had narrower CDR3 length ranges than controls, and the network structure suggested an antigen-experienced repertoire that shifted only slightly toward naive after ART. Because PBMC availability was limited, only the TCR beta chain was sequenced, with no alpha chain pairing. At every time point, the repertoire was dominated by expanded TRB clones first identified before ART initiation, although this dominance fluctuated and, in many PLHIV, declined after ART. The samples were dated from the mid-2000s to the late 2010s, and the ART regimens that were used may be less effective than current ART regimens. No data were available on ART adherence, viral resistance or therapy changes, limiting inferences about post-ART repertoire changes.

Sequenced here: unsorted PBMCs, sampled around 3.3 years after starting antiretroviral therapy. This TCR derives from a man aged 18 to 29 with HIV.

The sequence in DNA is TGCGCCAGCAGAACTAGCGGAGTATACAATGAGCAGTTCTTC. This is translated as CASRTSGVYNEQFF. The sequence is built from TRBV5-1 and TRBJ2-1, with 8 bases matching TRBD2. As encoded in the germline V gene, CDR1 is SGHRS while CDR2 is YFSETQ. The V end gives up 5 bases and the J end 4 bases, leaving 5 bases in the junction not matched to a gene. The CDR3 contains 14 residues, cysteine and phenylalanine counted. The DNA shown is the 42-base CDR3, in frame from base 1. When the CDR3 is completed using the reference TRBV5-1 and TRBJ2-1 genes on either side, the full variable domain is KAGVTQTPRYLIKTRGQQVTLSCSPISGHRSVSWYQQTPGQGLQFLFEYFSETQRNKGNFPGRFSGRQFSNSRSEMNVSTLELGDSALYLCASRTSGVYNEQFFGPGTRLTVL.